Presented here are 30 T cell receptor beta chains from one specimen sequenced in a study of T-cell reconstitution after alpha-beta-depleted transplantation in children. Unique molecular identifiers tagged the TCRbeta library. In TCRdb, the PCR reads were re-called with MiXCR into one record per CDR3 protein. Here the sample spans hundreds of thousands of distinct CDR3 sequences, roughly 14% being singletons. The sample in question was PBMCs, obtained before TCRalphabeta/CD19-depleted stem cell transplant. These receptors were taken from a girl under 10 years old with congenital amegakaryocytic thrombocytopenia, due to receive a stem cell transplant.

This clonotype came up many times. The chain combines TRBV28 with TRBJ2-1, with a possible D match to TRBD2 (5 bases). Trimming removed 3 bases at V and 9 bases at J, with 6 bases between. In germline, CDR1 is MDHEN, CDR2 SYDVKM. The CDR3 totals 11 residues. The CDR3 bases are TGTGCCAGCAGTTTTAGCGTTGAGCAGTTCTTC. Translated: CASSFSVEQFF.

A few counts support this clonotype. The chain links TRBV27 to TRBJ1-1; D is possibly TRBD1 (5 bases). The CDR3 covers 14 residues. Germline CDR1 MNHEY, CDR2 SMNVEV (reference sequence). The V gene lost 7 bases and the J gene lost 5 bases, with 17 bases spanning the gap. The CDR3 DNA sequence: TGTGCCAGCACAGGAACTGACAGAATAACTGAAGCTTTCTTT. Protein product: CASTGTDRITEAFF.

The rearrangement joins TRBV20-1 to TRBJ2-7; no clear D. Germline V gene data show CDR1 as DFQATT and CDR2 as SNEGSKA (reference sequence). Trimming took 1 base from V and 6 from J, leaving 7 bases between them. This CDR3 comprises 11 residues. The CDR3 protein is CSARGVSEQYF. CDR3 in DNA: TGCAGTGCTAGAGGGGTTTCCGAGCAGTACTTC.

This clonotype has a count of ten or more. The chain uses TRBV29-1 and TRBJ1-1; D gene ambiguous. V lost 0 bases and J lost 10, with 15 bases in between. The CDR3 totals 13 residues. Per germline, CDR1 SQVTM and CDR2 ANQGSEA. In nucleotides, the CDR3 is TGCAGCGTTGAAGATGCGGGTGAGGTTCTAGCTTTCTTT. This codes for CSVEDAGEVLAFF.

This clonotype has only a few counts. The V gene is TRBV11-2, the J gene TRBJ2-3; D is ambiguous. The CDR3 runs 13 residues. Looked up from germline, CDR1 is SGHAT and CDR2 is FQNNGV. Deletions cut 0 bases from V and 7 bases from J, with 8 bases between. The CDR3 region has the DNA TGTGCCAGCAGCTTAGATCAGACGAATACGCAGTATTTT. Translating gives CASSLDQTNTQYF.

In its sample, this clonotype was seen once. The chain employs TRBV4-1 and TRBJ2-5, with TRBD1 identical over 8 bases. This CDR3 is built from 15 residues. Germline values: CDR1 MGHRA, CDR2 YSYEKL. V lost 1 base to trimming and J lost 5 bases; unmatched junction nucleotides: 6. In DNA form, the CDR3 reads TGCGCCAGCAGCCAAGTACGACAGGGGATGGAGACCCAGTACTTC. Its translation is CASSQVRQGMETQYF.

The chain has TRBV7-2 and TRBJ2-5, with a possible D match to TRBD2 (5 bases). Trimming stripped 2 bases from V and 5 bases from J, with 12 bases between. Germline CDR1 SGHTA, CDR2 FQGNSA. This CDR3 is 14 amino acids long. This CDR3 is CASSLKRWEETQYF. The CDR3 DNA follows: TGTGCCAGCAGCTTAAAAAGGTGGGAGGAGACCCAGTACTTC. The full variable domain, its missing parts supplied by reference TRBV7-2 and TRBJ2-5, is GAGVSQSPSNKVTEKGKDVELRCDPISGHTALYWYRQSLGQGLEFLIYFQGNSAPDKSGLPSDRFSAERTGGSVSTLTIQRTQQEDSAVYLCASSLKRWEETQYFGPGTRLLVL.

This chain joins TRBV20-1 and TRBJ2-1; 10 bases agree with TRBD2. The CDR3 is 18 amino acids. Per germline, CDR1 DFQATT and CDR2 SNEGSKA (reference sequence). V gave up 3 bases and J gave up 5 bases; unmatched junction bases: 16. CDR3 DNA: TGCAGTGCTAGTTACATGGGTCGTCCTAGCGGGAGAAACAATGAGCAGTTCTTC. Its protein product is CSASYMGRPSGRNNEQFF.

This clonotype came up many times. Germline and junction disagree at one end, which may indicate a read error. The genes are TRBV5-1 and TRBJ2-5; D remains unclear. Per the germline V gene, CDR1 is SGHRS and CDR2 is YFSETQ. The CDR3 totals 12 residues. The CDR3 is CASSLSQETQYF. The CDR3 DNA sequence: TGTGCCAGCAGCCTTTCTCAAGAGACCCAGTACTTC. The whole variable domain, filled in from reference TRBV5-1 and TRBJ2-5, reads KAGVTQTPRYLIKTRGQQVTLSCSPISGHRSVSWYQQTPGQGLQFLFEYFSETQRNKGNFPGRFSGRQFSNSRSEMNVSTLELGDSALYLCASSLSQETQYFGPGTRLLVL.

At least ten counts were recorded for this clonotype. This chain links TRBV5-1 with TRBJ1-1; TRBD1 is a possible D gene (6 bases). This CDR3 has 14 amino acids. Germline V gives CDR1 SGHRS, CDR2 YFSETQ. V lost 5 bases, J lost 2 bases, and 13 bases lay in between. The CDR3 bases are TGCGCCAGCAGGCAAAGGGGGGATAACACTGAAGCTTTCTTT. Protein product: CASRQRGDNTEAFF.

This sequence joins TRBV12-3 or TRBV12-4 and TRBJ2-1; no reliable D call. V was clipped by 4 bases and J by 3 bases, with 16 bases between them. The CDR3 is made up of 16 amino acids. CDR3 DNA: TGTGCCAGCAGTTACAACAGCCCCACCGTCTACAATGAGCAGTTCTTC. This codes for CASSYNSPTVYNEQFF.

This clonotype was found a few times. The genes are TRBV7-3 and TRBJ2-7; either TRBD1 or TRBD2 may supply D (5 bases each). The CDR3 runs to 14 residues. Germline loops: CDR1 SGHTA, CDR2 FQGTGA. V was clipped by 5 bases and J by 4 bases, with 15 bases between them. Here the CDR3 reads CASSEAGGGYEQYF. CDR3 coding DNA: TGTGCCAGCAGCGAAGCTGGGGGTGGTTACGAGCAGTACTTC.

This clonotype was recorded many times. J is TRBJ1-5 and V is TRBV12-3 or TRBV12-4; the D gene is possibly TRBD1 (6 bases). V lost 7 bases and J 2 bases, leaving 12 bases between the germline ends. This CDR3 comprises 14 residues. The CDR3 region has the DNA TGTGCCAGCACGGAACAGGGAGGCAATCAGCCCCAGCATTTT. Translated, it gives CASTEQGGNQPQHF.

The table lists this clonotype with a few counts. This chain uses TRBV20-1 with TRBJ2-7; 8 nucleotides match TRBD2. The length of the CDR3 is 11 residues. Germline CDR1 and CDR2: DFQATT and SNEGSKA (reference sequence). J gave up 5 bases and V 6 bases, and 3 bases lay outside the gene matches. The CDR3 region is CSARGGHEQYF. CDR3 coding DNA: TGCAGTGCCCGGGGGGGCCACGAGCAGTACTTC.

This clonotype was seen at least ten times. The V gene is TRBV5-1, the J gene TRBJ2-3; D gene unclear. The CDR3 consists of 14 residues. CDR1 is SGHRS and CDR2 is YFSETQ in the germline V gene. Trimming pared 4 bases from V and 0 bases from J, leaving 9 bases between. CDR3 protein: CASSPSRSTDTQYF. The CDR3 nucleotides read TGCGCCAGCAGCCCATCTCGGAGCACAGATACGCAGTATTTT.

For the CDR3, the DNA is TGCAGTGCTAGAGATTTCGCTAGCGGCCAGGCCGTCGAGCAGTACTTC. Translated: CSARDFASGQAVEQYF. The chain is built from TRBV20-1 and TRBJ2-7, with 7 bases aligning to TRBD2. Looked up from germline, CDR1 is DFQATT and CDR2 is SNEGSKA (reference sequence). Germline trimming cut 0 bases from V and 6 bases from J; bases unmatched to any gene: 14. The CDR3 covers 16 residues.

This clonotype was seen repeatedly, ten times or more. The J gene is TRBJ2-6, the V gene TRBV28; D not resolved. Between the trimmed V and J ends, which lost 7 bases and 0 bases, there was a span of 13 bases. Germline V gives CDR1 MDHEN, CDR2 SYDVKM. The length of the CDR3 is 16 residues. The DNA for the CDR3 is TGTGCCAGCAAAGTGGGCGAGATCTCTGGGGCCAACGTCCTGACTTTC. It translates to CASKVGEISGANVLTF.

This clonotype has just a few counts. The chain uses TRBV25-1 and TRBJ2-3; 9 nucleotides align to TRBD2. CDR1 MGHDK and CDR2 SYGVNS come from the germline V gene. This CDR3 has 17 residues. Unmatched junction bases numbered 11, after V lost 3 bases and J lost 4 bases. The CDR3 sequence: CASSDRVGLALPDTQYF. The CDR3 DNA reads as TGTGCCAGCAGTGATCGTGTGGGACTAGCTTTGCCAGATACGCAGTATTTT. Together with reference TRBV25-1 and TRBJ2-3, the CDR3 gives the full variable domain: EADIYQTPRYLVIGTGKKITLECSQTMGHDKMYWYQQDPGMELHLIHYSYGVNSTEKGDLSSESTVSRIRTEHFPLTLESARPSHTSQYLCASSDRVGLALPDTQYFGPGTRLTVL.

This rearrangement joins TRBV9 to TRBJ2-5, with D perhaps being TRBD1 or TRBD2 (5 bases each). The length of the CDR3 is 16 residues. Germline lookup yields CDR1 SGDLS and CDR2 YYNGEE. V was clipped by 3 bases and J by 0 bases, with 15 bases between them. This CDR3 is CASSAQPGPHQETQYF. The CDR3 DNA reads as TGTGCCAGCAGCGCCCAACCGGGACCCCACCAAGAGACCCAGTACTTC.

The rearrangement joins TRBV5-5 to TRBJ1-6, with TRBD1 as a possible D gene (5 bases). Germline V gene data show CDR1 as SGHKS and CDR2 as YYEKEE (reference sequence). V lost 0 bases, J lost 10 bases, and 14 bases lay in between. The CDR3 totals 15 residues. In DNA form, the CDR3 reads TGTGCCAGCAGCTTGGCCCAGGGTAGTGGCTCACCCCTCCACTTT. Protein product: CASSLAQGSGSPLHF.

This clonotype was detected ten times or more. V and J are TRBV7-7 and TRBJ2-5; 12 nucleotides line up with TRBD1. The CDR3 totals 15 residues. Germline CDR1 SSHAT, CDR2 FNYEAQ (reference sequence). Unmatched junction bases numbered 5, after V lost 4 bases and J lost 5 bases. CDR3 protein: CASSSGQGAPETQYF. CDR3 sequence (DNA): TGTGCCAGCAGCTCGGGACAGGGGGCGCCGGAGACCCAGTACTTC.

This clonotype occurred once. This chain uses TRBV25-1 with TRBJ2-1, with D tentatively TRBD2 (6 bases). V was cut by 3 bases and J by 6 bases, with 9 bases left in between. Per the germline V gene, CDR1 is MGHDK and CDR2 is SYGVNS. This CDR3 contains 13 residues. The CDR3 bases are TGTGCCAGCAGTGAGGAGCGGGCCAATGAGCAGTTCTTC. It yields the protein CASSEERANEQFF.

This clonotype was detected only a few times. The CDR3 is CASSQVQSSDYEQYF. The CDR3 DNA is TGCGCCAGCAGCCAAGTTCAGTCATCTGACTACGAGCAGTACTTC. The rearrangement links TRBV4-1 to TRBJ2-7, with D hard to call. The CDR3 contains 15 residues. V was cut by 1 base and J by 3 bases, with 13 bases left in between. From germline, CDR1 is MGHRA and CDR2 YSYEKL.

There are many counts of this clonotype. The CDR3 nucleotides are TGCAGTGCTGCCCCGAGCGGGAGTTACAATGAGCAGTTCTTC. This translates into CSAAPSGSYNEQFF. The genes are TRBV20-1 and TRBJ2-1; 8 positions match TRBD2. CDR3 length: 14 residues. J was trimmed by 4 bases and V by 5 bases; bases with no gene match: 7. The germline V gene encodes CDR1 DFQATT and CDR2 SNEGSKA (reference sequence).

V usage is TRBV7-6 and J usage is TRBJ2-7; D ambiguous. Germline V gene sequence: CDR1 SGHVS, CDR2 FNYEAQ. This CDR3 region has 15 residues. V was shortened by 0 bases and J by 3 bases, with 12 bases between the two germline ends. CDR3 residues: CASSLAFGVGYEQYF. The CDR3 DNA reads as TGTGCCAGCAGCTTAGCGTTTGGTGTTGGCTACGAGCAGTACTTC.

The chain is built from TRBV5-1 and TRBJ2-1, with 7 bases fitting TRBD2. CDR1 is SGHRS and CDR2 is YFSETQ in the germline V gene. This CDR3 comprises 15 residues. Losses at the gene ends were 4 bases for V and 1 base for J; bases not matched to a gene: 5. The CDR3 sequence is CASSVGGPSYNEQFF. In DNA form, the CDR3 reads TGCGCCAGCAGCGTGGGAGGGCCTTCCTACAATGAGCAGTTCTTC.

The V gene is TRBV11-2, the J gene TRBJ2-7; tentative D call: TRBD1 (5 bases). This CDR3 comprises 12 residues. V was shortened by 5 bases and J by 5 bases, with 10 bases between the two germline ends. Germline-derived CDR1 and CDR2 are SGHAT and FQNNGV. DNA of the CDR3: TGTGCCAGCAGCGCAGGGTTCCACGAGCAGTACTTC. It codes for CASSAGFHEQYF.

This clonotype appeared a few times. The V and J genes are TRBV29-1 and TRBJ2-7; D may match TRBD1 or TRBD2 (5 bases each). The length of the CDR3 is 14 residues. Germline V CDR1 and CDR2: SQVTM, ANQGSEA. With 3 bases removed from V and 5 bases from J, the gap between germline ends came to 17 bases. The CDR3, as DNA: TGCAGCGTTGATGGGGCCGTTGGGGGAGACGAGCAGTACTTC. It is translated as CSVDGAVGGDEQYF.

This clonotype was seen only once. The chain combines TRBV2 with TRBJ1-2; D gene ambiguous. Germline CDR1 is SNHLY and CDR2 is FYNNEI. The CDR3 consists of 15 residues. Trimming shortened V by 6 bases and J by 0 bases, and 14 bases separated the two germline ends. The CDR3 here is CASRKLGGSNYGYTF. CDR3 bases: TGTGCCAGCAGGAAACTTGGAGGTTCTAACTATGGCTACACCTTC.

There are many counts of this clonotype. This chain links TRBV27 with TRBJ2-1; 11 bases align to TRBD2. Losses at the gene ends were 4 bases for V and 6 bases for J; bases not matched to a gene: 8. Germline CDR1 is MNHEY and CDR2 is SMNVEV (reference sequence). The CDR3 runs to 16 residues. The CDR3 here is CASSSTGTSGFNEQFF. The CDR3 region has the DNA TGTGCCAGCAGTTCTACCGGGACTAGCGGATTCAATGAGCAGTTCTTC.